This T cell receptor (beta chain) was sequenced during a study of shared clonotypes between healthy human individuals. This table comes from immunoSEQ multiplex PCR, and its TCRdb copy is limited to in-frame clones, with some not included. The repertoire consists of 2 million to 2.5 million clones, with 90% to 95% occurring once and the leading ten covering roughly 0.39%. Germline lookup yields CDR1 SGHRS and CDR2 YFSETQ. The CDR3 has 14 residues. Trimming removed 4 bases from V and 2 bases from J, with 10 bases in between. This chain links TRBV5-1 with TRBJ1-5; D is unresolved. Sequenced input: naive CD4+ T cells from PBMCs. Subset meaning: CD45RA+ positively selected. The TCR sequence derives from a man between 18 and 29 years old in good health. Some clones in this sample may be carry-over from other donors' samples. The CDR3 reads CASSPGERNQPQHF. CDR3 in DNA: TGCGCCAGCAGCCCGGGAGAGCGCAATCAGCCCCAGCATTTT. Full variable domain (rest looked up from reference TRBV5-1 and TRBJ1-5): KAGVTQTPRYLIKTRGQQVTLSCSPISGHRSVSWYQQTPGQGLQFLFEYFSETQRNKGNFPGRFSGRQFSNSRSEMNVSTLELGDSALYLCASSPGERNQPQHFGDGTRLSIL.